What follows are 11 T cell receptor beta chains derived from one specimen sequenced in a study of T cell responses to AZD1222 COVID-19 vaccine. The protocol was immunoSEQ multiplex PCR, while the TCRdb copy is restricted to in-frame clones and leaves out a portion. Here the sample spans about 140,000 clones, approximately 93% being singletons. Sequencing used peripheral blood, obtained after recovery from COVID-19. These receptors all come from an adult who had recovered from COVID-19.

The rearrangement links TRBV5-6 to TRBJ1-5; TRBD1 matches 7 bases. The germline V gene has CDR1 SGHDT and CDR2 YYEEEE. The CDR3 is 15 residues long. J was trimmed by 2 bases and V by 2 bases; bases with no gene match: 4. The CDR3 here is CASSFRTGGNQPQHF. CDR3 in DNA: TGTGCCAGCAGCTTTCGGACAGGAGGCAATCAGCCCCAGCATTTT.

V usage is TRBV19 and J usage is TRBJ2-5, with 11 bases that match TRBD2. Trimming cost V 3 bases and J 4 bases; bases outside gene matches: 4. Germline CDR1 and CDR2: LNHDA and SQIVND (reference sequence). The CDR3 has 15 residues. The CDR3 coding sequence is TGTGCCAGTAGTATGGGTAGCGGGAGGGGAGAGACCCAGTACTTC. Amino acid sequence: CASSMGSGRGETQYF.

The chain carries TRBV9 and TRBJ1-4, with 7 bases matching TRBD1. Germline-derived CDR1 and CDR2 are SGDLS and YYNGEE. This CDR3 is built from 15 residues. Trimming at V came to 0 bases and at J to 8 bases, leaving 7 bases not matched to a gene. The CDR3 DNA is TGTGCCAGCAGCGTAGGAGACAGGGTATGGGAAAAACTGTTTTTT. It yields the protein CASSVGDRVWEKLFF. The full variable domain, in which reference TRBV9 and TRBJ1-4 provide the parts outside the CDR3, is DSGVTQTPKHLITATGQRVTLRCSPRSGDLSVYWYQQSLDQGLQFLIQYYNGEERAKGNILERFSAQQFPDLHSELNLSSLELGDSALYFCASSVGDRVWEKLFFGSGTQLSVL.

This chain connects TRBV7-2 to TRBJ2-5; maybe TRBD2 (6 bases). V was pared by 5 bases and J by 3 bases, with 16 bases between. The CDR3 consists of 15 residues. Germline-derived CDR1 and CDR2 are SGHTA and FQGNSA. The CDR3 sequence: CASSIPGDGKETQYF. CDR3 nucleotide sequence: TGTGCCAGCAGCATACCGGGAGACGGGAAAGAGACCCAGTACTTC.

This rearrangement joins TRBV6-6 to TRBJ1-2, with 9 bases that match TRBD1. After removal of 6 bases from V and 2 bases from J, the junction contained 7 bases not matched to a gene. The CDR3 totals 15 residues. Germline CDR1 is MNHNY and CDR2 is SVGAGI (reference sequence). The CDR3 sequence is CASSTTGTGNYGYTF. The CDR3 nucleotides read TGTGCCAGCAGCACTACTGGGACAGGGAACTATGGCTACACCTTC.

The chain uses TRBV11-2 and TRBJ2-1; possibly TRBD2 for D (5 bases). The CDR3 is 13 amino acids. In germline, CDR1 is SGHAT, CDR2 FQNNGV. Trimming took off 0 bases at V and 10 bases at J, with 10 bases between the two ends. The CDR3 sequence is CASSLDWGVEQFF. The CDR3 DNA is TGTGCCAGCAGCTTAGATTGGGGAGTAGAGCAGTTCTTC.

The V gene is TRBV29-1, the J gene TRBJ2-7; D is possibly TRBD2 (6 bases). There are 13 residues in the CDR3. Germline assignment: CDR1 SQVTM and CDR2 ANQGSEA. Trimming shortened V by 7 bases and J by 2 bases, and 15 bases separated the two germline ends. The CDR3 loop reads CSAAGGGPYEQYF. The CDR3 region has the DNA TGCAGCGCCGCCGGGGGAGGCCCCTACGAGCAGTACTTC.

This chain connects TRBV7-9 to TRBJ2-7; perhaps D is TRBD1 or TRBD2 (5 bases each). V was pared by 8 bases and J by 6 bases, with 20 bases between. There are 14 residues in the CDR3. The germline V gene has CDR1 SEHNR and CDR2 FQNEAQ (reference sequence). The CDR3 loop is CASPPAGDGLEQYF. The CDR3, as DNA: TGTGCCAGCCCCCCGGCCGGGGACGGCCTCGAGCAGTACTTC.

The gene calls are TRBV11-3 and TRBJ1-2, with a possible D match to TRBD1 (5 bases). V lost 2 bases, J lost 4 bases, and 14 bases lay in between. CDR1 and CDR2 (germline): SGHNT, YENEEA. The CDR3 sequence is 15 residues long. CDR3 sequence (DNA): TGTGCCAGCAGCTTAAAGGCCCGGGGCCCCTATGGCTACACCTTC. Translating gives CASSLKARGPYGYTF.

The chain is built from TRBV5-5 and TRBJ2-2; D not certain. CDR3 length: 13 residues. Germline CDR1 and CDR2: SGHKS and YYEKEE (reference sequence). The V end was cut by 0 bases, the J end by 5 bases, with 5 bases between. In DNA form, the CDR3 reads TGTGCCAGCAGCTTGGATCGAACCGGGGAGCTGTTTTTT. This sequence encodes CASSLDRTGELFF.

The gene calls are TRBV4-1 and TRBJ2-5; 16 bases are a match to TRBD2. The CDR3 loop spans 18 amino acids. V lost 0 bases, J lost 2 bases, and 3 bases stayed unmatched. Germline V gene data show CDR1 as MGHRA and CDR2 as YSYEKL. CDR3 bases: TGCGCCAGCAGCCAAGATCTGGGACTAGCGGGAGGGCAAGAGACCCAGTACTTC. Translation: CASSQDLGLAGGQETQYF.